This T cell receptor (beta chain) was sequenced in a study of T-cell reconstitution after alpha-beta-depleted transplantation in children. Germline CDR1 and CDR2: SEHNR and FQNEAQ (reference sequence). Trimming pared 5 bases from V and 1 base from J, leaving 21 bases between. This CDR3 spans 17 amino acids. Notes on the study in general: Newly made T cells mostly supplied T-cell counts and diversity one year after transplant.

This clonotype has just a few counts. Its antigen is unidentified. Using unique molecular identifiers, the investigators prepared the TCRbeta library. TCRdb reprocessed the PCR reads with MiXCR, giving one entry per CDR3 protein. The sample carries around 800,000 distinct CDR3 sequences, about 16% recorded once. The TCR originated in a male patient younger than 18 who had a stem cell transplant for acute lymphoblastic leukemia, so the T cells may come from the graft donor. The source was PBMCs, mostly from graft donor cells, collected 360 days after TCRalphabeta/CD19-depleted stem cell transplant. The V call is TRBV7-9, the J call TRBJ2-7; D perhaps matches TRBD2 (7 bases). The CDR3 sequence is CASSPTGGAAISYEQYF. Written as DNA, the CDR3 is TGTGCCAGCAGCCCCACGGGGGGCGCCGCTATTTCCTACGAGCAGTACTTC.